This section outlines one TCR beta chain sequence together with its context. The antigen is undetermined. The data derive from a study of cytomegalovirus exposure and HLA in healthy donors. Looking at the study overall: One earlier analysis, a look at some 180 million T cells, found roughly 120 million unique TCR beta sequences. An early release of data contained about 85 million unique TCRs, which came from HLA-typed donors. Notes on the study in general: Common viral pathogens were later found to be apparently linked to several of the most significant clusters.

The study ran its PCR with 60 Vbeta and 13 Jbeta primers. Clones were read by immunoSEQ multiplex PCR, and TCRdb kept only the in-frame ones, dropping some. The sample has 150,000 or so clones, approximately 72% seen once. The CDR3 is made up of 15 amino acids. V gave up 5 bases and J gave up 8 bases; unmatched junction bases: 13. CDR1 is MNHEY and CDR2 is SMNVEV in the germline V gene (reference sequence). V and J are TRBV27 and TRBJ1-2, with 8 bases matching TRBD1. Sample: PBMCs. The TCR originated in a human donor in good health. CDR3 in amino acids: CASSTTRDRFGGYTF. The CDR3 DNA reads TGTGCCAGCAGTACGACCCGGGACAGGTTTGGGGGCTACACCTTC.